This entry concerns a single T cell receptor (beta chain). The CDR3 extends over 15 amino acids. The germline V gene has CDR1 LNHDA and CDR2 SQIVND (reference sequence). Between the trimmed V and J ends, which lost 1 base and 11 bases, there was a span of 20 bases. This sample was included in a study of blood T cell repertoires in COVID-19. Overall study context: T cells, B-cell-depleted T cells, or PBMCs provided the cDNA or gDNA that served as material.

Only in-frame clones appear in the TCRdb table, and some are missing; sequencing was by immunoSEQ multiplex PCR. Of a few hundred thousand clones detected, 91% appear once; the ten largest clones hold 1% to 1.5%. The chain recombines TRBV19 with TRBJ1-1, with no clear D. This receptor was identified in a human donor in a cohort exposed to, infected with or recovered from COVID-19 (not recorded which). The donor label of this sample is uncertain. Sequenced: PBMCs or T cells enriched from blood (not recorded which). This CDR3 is CASSIALVSGGGAFF. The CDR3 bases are TGTGCCAGTAGTATAGCCCTGGTTTCGGGAGGAGGCGCTTTCTTT.